Below, 13 T cell receptor beta chains from the same sample are listed, as sequenced in a study of cytomegalovirus exposure and HLA in healthy donors. The PCR had 60 Vbeta and 13 Jbeta primers. Profiling relied on immunoSEQ multiplex PCR, and the TCRdb table lists in-frame clones only, not all of them. This sample has about 130,000 clones; around 78% occur once, and the top ten carry roughly 3.5%. Sequenced material: PBMCs. The receptors stem from a middle-aged man in good health and CMV-seronegative.

This chain links TRBV28 with TRBJ2-5; no clear D. With 3 bases removed from V and 2 bases from J, the gap between germline ends came to 13 bases. The CDR3 runs 15 residues. Germline lookup yields CDR1 MDHEN and CDR2 SYDVKM. CDR3 bases: TGTGCCAGCAGTTTCCGCCGAGCTTTTCAAGAGACCCAGTACTTC. Translating it yields CASSFRRAFQETQYF. Drawing the rest from reference TRBV28 and TRBJ2-5, the complete variable domain is DVKVTQSSRYLVKRTGEKVFLECVQDMDHENMFWYRQDPGLGLRLIYFSYDVKMKEKGDIPEGYSVSREKKERFSLILESASTNQTSMYLCASSFRRAFQETQYFGPGTRLLVL.

The gene calls are TRBV27 and TRBJ2-7; possibly TRBD2 for D (7 bases). CDR1 MNHEY and CDR2 SMNVEV come from the germline V gene (reference sequence). The CDR3 length is 15 residues. Trimming took off 2 bases at V and 2 bases at J, with 13 bases between the two ends. This CDR3 is CASSLIRGGPYEQYF. DNA for the CDR3: TGTGCCAGCAGTTTAATACGCGGGGGCCCCTACGAGCAGTACTTC.

The chain links TRBV27 to TRBJ1-1; 7 positions agree with TRBD1. The V gene's germline CDR1 is MNHEY and CDR2 SMNVEV (reference sequence). The ends lost 6 bases at V and 3 bases at J; junction bases unmatched: 7. This CDR3 comprises 14 residues. CDR3 sequence: CASSLTGWDTEAFF. CDR3 sequence (DNA): TGTGCCAGCAGCCTGACAGGGTGGGACACTGAAGCTTTCTTT.

The chain joins TRBV19 to TRBJ2-1; 12 nucleotides agree with TRBD2. Germline lookup yields CDR1 LNHDA and CDR2 SQIVND (reference sequence). Trimming took 7 bases from V and 4 from J; bases not matched to a gene: 5. There are 15 residues in the CDR3. CDR3 DNA sequence: TGTGCCAGTACCCTAGCGGGGGGGCTATACAATGAGCAGTTCTTC. This gives the protein CASTLAGGLYNEQFF.

The J gene is TRBJ2-1, the V gene TRBV15; 10 bases align to TRBD1. Germline V gene sequence: CDR1 LNHNV, CDR2 YYDKDF (reference sequence). The CDR3 has 19 amino acids. The J segment lost 0 bases and the V segment lost 3 bases, leaving 11 bases of the junction unmatched. CDR3 in DNA: TGTGCCACCAGCAGGGACAGGGGGACCCCATCAAGCTCCTACAATGAGCAGTTCTTC. It yields the protein CATSRDRGTPSSSYNEQFF.

This rearrangement joins TRBV7-9 to TRBJ2-5; 8 nucleotides match TRBD1. With 4 bases clipped from V and 4 bases from J, the junction kept 5 bases outside the gene matches. The CDR3 spans 14 residues. Germline V lookup: CDR1 SEHNR, CDR2 FQNEAQ (reference sequence). CDR3 loop: CASSSDRDRETQYF. CDR3 DNA: TGTGCCAGCAGCTCGGACAGGGATCGAGAGACCCAGTACTTC.

This clone appeared once. The chain carries TRBV5-6 and TRBJ1-1, with 9 bases matching TRBD1. Germline CDR1 reads SGHDT; CDR2 reads YYEEEE. V lost 1 base, J lost 3 bases, and 4 bases stayed unmatched. This CDR3 is built from 15 residues. The CDR3 DNA sequence: TGTGCCAGCAGCTTGAAACAGGGGGCCTACACTGAAGCTTTCTTT. Its translation is CASSLKQGAYTEAFF.

This chain links TRBV27 with TRBJ1-6; tentatively, D is TRBD1 (5 bases). CDR3 length: 15 residues. V lost 6 bases to trimming and J lost 5 bases, with 14 bases between them. Germline CDR1 and CDR2: MNHEY and SMNVEV (reference sequence). In DNA, the CDR3 is TGTGCCAGCAGGGGGGGAGGAGGAAATAATTCACCCCTCCACTTT. This encodes CASRGGGGNNSPLHF.

This CDR3 reads CASSRTTGGTGNTIYF. The DNA for the CDR3 is TGCGCCAGCAGCCGGACGACAGGGGGCACTGGAAACACCATATATTTT. This rearrangement joins TRBV4-3 to TRBJ1-3; TRBD1 matches 10 bases. Germline V gene lookup returns CDR1 LGHNA and CDR2 YSLEER. CDR3 length: 16 residues. After removal of 4 bases from V and 2 bases from J, the junction contained 5 bases not matched to a gene.

This rearrangement joins TRBV5-1 to TRBJ2-2, with 7 bases lining up with TRBD2. The junction had 12 bases not matched to a gene; V was cut back by 4 bases and J by 3 bases. Germline V gives CDR1 SGHRS, CDR2 YFSETQ. The CDR3 spans 17 residues. The CDR3 sequence is CASSLRLAAGDTGELFF. As DNA, the CDR3 is TGCGCCAGCAGCCTACGTCTAGCGGCTGGGGACACCGGGGAGCTGTTTTTT. The whole variable domain, remainder taken from reference TRBV5-1 and TRBJ2-2, is KAGVTQTPRYLIKTRGQQVTLSCSPISGHRSVSWYQQTPGQGLQFLFEYFSETQRNKGNFPGRFSGRQFSNSRSEMNVSTLELGDSALYLCASSLRLAAGDTGELFFGEGSRLTVL.

The CDR3 region has the DNA TGTGCCAGTAGGAAAGGGGACAGGGGACATGTGAGCACCGGGGAGCTGTTTTTT. Its protein is CASRKGDRGHVSTGELFF. The J gene is TRBJ2-2, the V gene TRBV19; 10 bases are a match to TRBD1. V was pared by 6 bases and J by 4 bases, with 14 bases of the junction left unmatched. Germline-derived CDR1 and CDR2 are LNHDA and SQIVND (reference sequence). The CDR3 runs 18 residues.

Concerning this clone itself: The same CDR3 also results from other DNA sequences found in this sample. CDR3 amino acids: CASSYSWDRVGKLFF. CDR3 sequence (DNA): TGTGCCAGCAGTTACTCGTGGGACAGGGTTGGAAAACTGTTTTTT. V is TRBV6-5 and J is TRBJ1-4; 9 positions agree with TRBD1. Per the germline V gene, CDR1 is MNHEY and CDR2 is SVGAGI. J lost 10 bases, V lost 0 bases, and 6 bases had no gene match. This CDR3 has 15 amino acids.

V gene TRBV10-3 combines with J gene TRBJ1-1, with D maybe TRBD1 (5 bases). CDR3 length: 11 amino acids. V was clipped by 8 bases and J by 3 bases, with 7 bases between them. Germline CDR1 reads ENHRY; CDR2 reads SYGVKD. The CDR3 nucleotides read TGTGCCATCGGGGCGGACACTGAAGCTTTCTTT. This gives the protein CAIGADTEAFF.